This T cell receptor beta chain came from a study of blood T cell repertoires in COVID-19. Study-level information: Material from acute and convalescent COVID-19 was sourced from the United States, Italy and Spain. The analysed material was cDNA or gDNA that came from T cells, B-cell-depleted T cells, or PBMCs.

Authors' analysis steps: Reference gene primer amplification gave estimated nucleated cell counts. The data were produced by immunoSEQ multiplex PCR, yet TCRdb's version contains in-frame clones alone and is incomplete. The V and J calls and clone size are taken from that table; D and trimming were inferred from the DNA. The sample has 300,000 to 450,000 clones, about nine tenths seen once. From germline, CDR1 is LNHDA and CDR2 SQIVND (reference sequence). The CDR3 spans 15 residues. Unmatched junction bases numbered 7, after V lost 6 bases and J lost 1 base. The Seattle site enrolled patients during active infection and followed them longitudinally.

The source of this sequence is a woman in her sixties with COVID-19, enrolled during active disease. The specimen was peripheral blood. J is TRBJ1-1 and V is TRBV19; TRBD1 matches at 8 bases. The CDR3 DNA sequence: TGTGCCAGTAGACGACAGGGGAGCCCGAACACTGAAGCTTTCTTT. Translation: CASRRQGSPNTEAFF.